One sample yielded the 28 T cell receptor beta chains listed below, sequenced in a study of control samples from healthy donors and cancer patients. Method: immunoSEQ multiplex PCR; TCRdb's copy keeps in-frame clones and lacks some. The repertoire holds 100,000 to 150,000 clones, with 75% to 95% as singletons. Sequencing input: blood. The receptors were sampled from a young man in good health.

This sequence joins TRBV18 and TRBJ1-2; the D is unclear. This CDR3 is 18 amino acids long. V lost 2 bases and J 4 bases, leaving 23 bases between the germline ends. Germline CDR1 reads KGHSH; CDR2 reads LQKENI. The CDR3 bases are TGTGCCAGCTCACCATATGGCGGTCAGACTATTAGTGGCTATGGCTACACCTTC. Translation: CASSPYGGQTISGYGYTF.

V gene TRBV29-1 combines with J gene TRBJ2-3, with TRBD2 matching over 9 bases. Trimming cost V 8 bases and J 2 bases; bases outside gene matches: 5. Germline-derived CDR1 and CDR2 are SQVTM and ANQGSEA. This CDR3 is 13 amino acids long. The CDR3 reads CSPIAGDTDTQYF. CDR3 DNA sequence: TGCAGCCCCATAGCGGGGGACACAGATACGCAGTATTTT.

The chain combines TRBV5-4 with TRBJ2-7; 7 bases are a match to TRBD1. The CDR3 sequence is 15 residues long. Germline V gene data show CDR1 as SGHNT and CDR2 as YYREEE (reference sequence). V was clipped by 4 bases and J by 0 bases; unmatched bases: 7. The CDR3 sequence is CASSDRQGNSYEQYF. The CDR3 DNA is TGTGCCAGCAGCGACCGACAGGGAAACTCCTACGAGCAGTACTTC. Full variable domain (missing parts from reference TRBV5-4 and TRBJ2-7): ETGVTQSPTHLIKTRGQQVTLRCSSQSGHNTVSWYQQALGQGPQFIFQYYREEENGRGNFPPRFSGLQFPNYSSELNVNALELDDSALYLCASSDRQGNSYEQYFGPGTRLTVT.

This clone was seen only once. The V call is TRBV18, the J call TRBJ2-5, with D hard to call. The germline V and J ends were trimmed by 3 bases and 4 bases, with 9 bases remaining between them. Germline loops: CDR1 KGHSH, CDR2 LQKENI. The CDR3 length is 13 residues. In nucleotides, the CDR3 is TGTGCCAGCTCACCCCTCCGAGGAGAGACCCAGTACTTC. Protein sequence: CASSPLRGETQYF.

The sample holds one count of this clone. V gene TRBV28 combines with J gene TRBJ2-2, with D unclear. The V and J ends lost 3 bases and 6 bases respectively, with 14 bases between them. The CDR3 has 15 amino acids. Germline CDR1 is MDHEN and CDR2 is SYDVKM. The CDR3 nucleotides read TGTGCCAGCAGTTTTAGGGAAGTTGGGGCCGGGGAGCTGTTTTTT. Translated: CASSFREVGAGELFF.

This sequence joins TRBV21-1 and TRBJ2-7; the table's D call, TRBD2, has no DNA check behind it. TRBV21-1 constitutes a pseudogene. The CDR3 totals 14 residues. CDR3 region: CASSTGDLPYEQYV. CDR3 nucleotides: TGTGCCAGCAGCACGGGGGACCTCCCCTACGAGCAGTACGTC.

The chain links TRBV2 to TRBJ2-7; the D is unclear. Trimming left V 1 base short and J 3 bases short, with 7 bases between. Germline loops: CDR1 SNHLY, CDR2 FYNNEI. This CDR3 has 13 residues. The DNA for the CDR3 is TGTGCCAGCAGTGAAGGGGCAGTCTACGAGCAGTACGTC. Translation: CASSEGAVYEQYV.

The chain employs TRBV15 and TRBJ2-7, with 7 bases aligning to TRBD2. CDR3 size: 16 residues. Germline V gives CDR1 LNHNV, CDR2 YYDKDF (reference sequence). Trimming cost V 0 bases and J 0 bases; bases outside gene matches: 5. CDR3 in DNA: TGTGCCACCAGCAGAGAGACTAGCTCGAGCTCCTACGAGCAGTACGTC. Amino acid sequence: CATSRETSSSSYEQYV.

This clone was counted once. The chain carries TRBV18 and TRBJ1-5, with D possibly being TRBD1 (6 bases). This CDR3 is 19 amino acids long. Per germline, CDR1 KGHSH and CDR2 LQKENI. The ends were cut back, 2 bases at V and 3 bases at J, with 23 bases in the middle. CDR3 protein: CASSPTSTGLTGNNQPQHF. Here the CDR3 DNA reads TGTGCCAGCTCACCAACGAGTACAGGGCTTACGGGAAACAATCAGCCCCAGCATTTT.

The J gene is TRBJ2-5, the V gene TRBV30, with D unresolved. V was trimmed by 2 bases and J by 5 bases, leaving 12 bases between them. The CDR3 consists of 13 residues. Germline assignment: CDR1 GTSNPN and CDR2 SVGIG (reference sequence). CDR3 region: CAWSSVPAETQYF. The CDR3 bases are TGTGCCTGGAGTTCAGTTCCAGCCGAGACCCAGTACTTC.

This sequence joins TRBV19 and TRBJ2-1, with 9 bases fitting TRBD2. The CDR3 is 17 residues long. Germline trimming cut 1 base from V and 4 bases from J; bases unmatched to any gene: 8. Germline V gene data show CDR1 as LNHDA and CDR2 as SQIVND (reference sequence). The CDR3: CASSIGPLREGYNEQFF. As DNA, the CDR3 is TGTGCCAGTAGTATAGGCCCCCTGCGGGAGGGTTACAATGAGCAGTTCTTC.

The chain recombines TRBV7-8 with TRBJ1-4; no reliable D call. Germline V gene lookup returns CDR1 SGHVS and CDR2 FQNEAQ. The CDR3 sequence is 16 residues long. V was pared by 0 bases and J by 4 bases, with 12 bases between. The CDR3 DNA sequence: TGTGCCAGCAGCTTAGCCGCGGGGTTTGATAATGAAAAACTGTTTTTT. Its protein product is CASSLAAGFDNEKLFF.

The rearrangement uses TRBV2 and TRBJ2-3, with 14 bases identical to TRBD2. The CDR3 totals 17 residues. Germline values: CDR1 SNHLY, CDR2 FYNNEI. J lost 1 base, V lost 7 bases, and 7 bases had no gene match. Written as DNA, the CDR3 is TGTGCCAGCACGACTAGCGGGGGGGCTATGGGCACAGATACGCAGTATTTT. It encodes CASTTSGGAMGTDTQYF.

This sequence joins TRBV1 and TRBJ1-4; whether TRBD1, the table's D call, matches the DNA was not checked. TRBV1 is recorded as a pseudogene. This CDR3 is built from 16 residues. The CDR3 spells CTSRRTQQSTNEKLFF. CDR3 bases: TGCACCAGCAGACGTACCCAACAGTCAACTAATGAAAAACTGTTTTTT.

The V and J genes are TRBV30 and TRBJ1-2; tentative D call: TRBD1 (5 bases). The length of the CDR3 is 13 residues. Per the germline V gene, CDR1 is GTSNPN and CDR2 is SVGIG (reference sequence). The germline V and J ends were trimmed by 3 bases and 0 bases, with 8 bases remaining between them. The CDR3 loop reads CAWSAGTNYGYTF. Written as DNA, the CDR3 is TGTGCCTGGAGCGCAGGGACTAACTATGGCTACACCTTC.

The V gene is TRBV9, the J gene TRBJ2-1; the match to TRBD2 covers 9 bases. CDR1 is SGDLS and CDR2 is YYNGEE in the germline V gene. The ends lost 4 bases at V and 0 bases at J; junction bases unmatched: 8. This CDR3 is built from 17 residues. CDR3 DNA sequence: TGTGCCAGCAGCCCCCAGGGGCGGGGGGGCTCCTACAATGAGCAGTTCTTC. Its protein product is CASSPQGRGGSYNEQFF.

The chain couples TRBV30 to TRBJ1-6, with 10 bases fitting TRBD1. Germline assignment: CDR1 GTSNPN and CDR2 SVGIG (reference sequence). This CDR3 has 17 amino acids. Trimming cost V 2 bases and J 0 bases; bases outside gene matches: 4. The CDR3 protein is CAWSRDRGSSYNSPLHF. CDR3 nucleotide sequence: TGTGCCTGGAGTCGGGACAGGGGAAGCTCCTATAATTCACCCCTCCACTTT. Based on the CDR3 plus reference TRBV30 and TRBJ1-6, the full variable domain is SQTIHQWPATLVQPVGSPLSLECTVEGTSNPNLYWYRQAAGRGLQLLFYSVGIGQISSEVPQNLSASRPQDRQFILSSKKLLLSDSGFYLCAWSRDRGSSYNSPLHFGNGTRLTVT.

For the CDR3, the DNA is TGCGCCAGCAGCCATCGGGAAAATCAGCCCCAGCATTTT. Translated: CASSHRENQPQHF. V and J are TRBV4-1 and TRBJ1-5, with unresolved D. CDR1 and CDR2 from the germline V gene are MGHRA and YSYEKL. The ends were cut back, 3 bases at V and 4 bases at J, with 7 bases in the middle. The CDR3 has 13 residues.

CDR3: CASSYNYGYTF. The DNA of the CDR3 is TGTGCCAGCAGTTACAACTATGGCTACACCTTC. This chain connects TRBV6-2 or TRBV6-3 to TRBJ1-2; D is unresolved. The CDR3 sequence is 11 residues long. V lost 2 bases and J 2 bases, leaving 0 bases between the germline ends. The V gene's germline CDR1 is MNHEY and CDR2 SVGEGT.

The gene calls are TRBV6-5 and TRBJ1-5; D possibly corresponds to TRBD1 (5 bases). Germline V gene sequence: CDR1 MNHEY, CDR2 SVGAGI. The ends were cut back, 10 bases at V and 3 bases at J, with 7 bases in the middle. This CDR3 comprises 11 residues. The CDR3 sequence is CATGVNQPQHF. The CDR3 DNA follows: TGTGCCACGGGGGTCAATCAGCCCCAGCATTTT.

The chain has TRBV5-8 and TRBJ2-7; tentatively, D is TRBD1 or TRBD2 (5 bases each). Deletions cut 4 bases from V and 2 bases from J, with 13 bases between. CDR1 is SGHTS and CDR2 is YDEGEE in the germline V gene. The CDR3 has 14 amino acids. The CDR3: CASSRLGDAYEQYF. The DNA of the CDR3 is TGTGCCAGCAGCCGGCTTGGGGACGCCTACGAGCAGTACTTC.

CDR3 loop: CASSLMETQYF. The CDR3 nucleotides are TGTGCCAGCAGCCTAATGGAGACCCAGTACTTC. This sequence joins TRBV7-9 and TRBJ2-5; D is unresolved. The CDR3 extends over 11 amino acids. Between the trimmed V and J ends, which lost 5 bases and 5 bases, there was a span of 6 bases. Germline V lookup: CDR1 SEHNR, CDR2 FQNEAQ (reference sequence).

This rearrangement joins TRBV15 to TRBJ1-1; no reliable D call. CDR3 length: 13 amino acids. The germline CDR1 and CDR2 sequences are LNHNV and YYDKDF (reference sequence). Trimming pared 5 bases from V and 3 bases from J, leaving 10 bases between. The DNA of the CDR3 is TGTGCCACCAGCCCTGGACTGTACACTGAAGCTTTCTTT. It translates to CATSPGLYTEAFF.

The chain employs TRBV4-3 and TRBJ2-3; 8 nucleotides agree with TRBD2. J lost 4 bases, V lost 1 base, and 4 bases had no gene match. The germline V gene encodes CDR1 LGHNA and CDR2 YSLEER. The CDR3 loop spans 15 amino acids. The CDR3 sequence: CASSQAGGPSDTQYF. For the CDR3, the DNA is TGCGCCAGCAGCCAAGCGGGAGGGCCCTCAGATACGCAGTATTTT.

V usage is TRBV28 and J usage is TRBJ2-3; D is unclear. Trimming cost V 6 bases and J 2 bases, with 6 bases left between them. Germline values: CDR1 MDHEN, CDR2 SYDVKM. The CDR3 length is 12 residues. CDR3 residues: CASSPNTDTQYF. The CDR3 DNA reads as TGTGCCAGCAGCCCAAACACAGATACGCAGTATTTT.

Only one count was recorded for this clone. The J gene is TRBJ2-1, the V gene TRBV5-1; 7 bases agree with TRBD1. J lost 0 bases, V lost 5 bases, and 5 bases had no gene match. The germline CDR1 and CDR2 sequences are SGHRS and YFSETQ. The CDR3 runs 15 residues. The DNA of the CDR3 is TGCGCCAGCAGTCAAGGGACAGCCTCCTACAATGAGCAGTTCTTC. Protein product: CASSQGTASYNEQFF.

A single count supports this clone. The genes are TRBV10-2 and TRBJ1-3; 7 bases line up with TRBD1. The CDR3 runs 14 residues. V dropped 4 bases and J dropped 3; count of bases not matched to a gene: 3. Germline CDR1 is WSHSY and CDR2 is SAAADI. The CDR3 sequence: CASSVHRGGNTIYF. CDR3 sequence (DNA): TGCGCCAGCAGTGTCCACAGGGGTGGAAACACCATATATTTT.

This clone was seen just once. The chain joins TRBV24-1 to TRBJ2-1; either TRBD1 or TRBD2 may supply D (6 bases each). This CDR3 is 17 amino acids long. From germline, CDR1 is KGHDR and CDR2 SFDVKD. V was trimmed by 2 bases and J by 5 bases, leaving 18 bases between them. This chain's CDR3 is CATSDSVYREVDNEQFF. CDR3 sequence (DNA): TGTGCCACCAGTGATTCGGTCTACAGGGAGGTGGACAATGAGCAGTTCTTC.